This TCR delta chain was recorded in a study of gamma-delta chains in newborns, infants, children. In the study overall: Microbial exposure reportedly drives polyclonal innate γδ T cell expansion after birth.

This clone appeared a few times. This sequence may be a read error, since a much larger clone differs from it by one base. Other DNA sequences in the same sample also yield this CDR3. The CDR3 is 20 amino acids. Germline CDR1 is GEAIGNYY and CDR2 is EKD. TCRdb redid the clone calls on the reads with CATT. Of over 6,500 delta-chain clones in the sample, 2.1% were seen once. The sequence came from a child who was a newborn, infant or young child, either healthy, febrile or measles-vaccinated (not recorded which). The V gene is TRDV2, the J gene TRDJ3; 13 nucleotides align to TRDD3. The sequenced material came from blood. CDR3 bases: TGTGCCTGTGACTCGGTACTGGGGGATACGAGCTCCTGGGACACCCGACAGATGTTCTTC. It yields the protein CACDSVLGDTSSWDTRQMFF.